The clone carrying this T cell receptor beta chain was seen only once. The antigen is unknown. Generated by immunoSEQ multiplex PCR, the TCRdb table keeps only in-frame clones and is missing some. Found here are about 52,000 clones, 80% to 90% of them singletons; the top ten hold more than 13%. The ends were cut back, 2 bases at V and 7 bases at J, with 17 bases in the middle. CDR3 length: 15 amino acids. Germline CDR1 is SGHVS and CDR2 is FQNEAQ. The record originates from a study of OX40 agonist ivuxolimab in advanced cancers. Study details: Ivuxolimab, which patients received intravenously every 2 weeks, was dosed at 0.01 to 10 mg/kg. Two cutaneous melanoma patients and one hepatocellular carcinoma patient, three in all, had partial responses.

Study-wide findings and caveats: At 0.1 to 3.0 mg/kg, clonal expansion of CD4+ and CD8+ blood T cells had occurred by week 6.

This TCR was recovered from an adult with an advanced solid tumor such as melanoma, head and neck, liver or kidney cancer. The sample in question was CD4+ or CD8+ T cells sorted from blood, obtained in a trial of the OX40 agonist ivuxolimab. The V and J genes are TRBV7-8 and TRBJ1-1; D is possibly TRBD1 (6 bases). The CDR3 sequence: CASSLRSTGKIEAFF. The CDR3 DNA reads TGTGCCAGCAGCTTAAGGTCTACAGGGAAAATTGAAGCTTTCTTT. The full variable domain, rest sourced from reference TRBV7-8 and TRBJ1-1, is GAGVSQSPRYKVAKRGQDVALRCDPISGHVSLFWYQQALGQGPEFLTYFQNEAQLDKSGLPSDRFFAERPEGSVSTLKIQRTQQEDSAVYLCASSLRSTGKIEAFFGQGTRLTVV.